The 23 T cell receptor beta chains below all came from one sample that was sequenced in a study of T cell repertoires in cytomegalovirus infection. One entry per CDR3 protein results from TCRdb running MiXCR on the reads. The sample lists 750,000 to 900,000 distinct CDR3 sequences, about 28% occurring once. These TCRs are of unknown antigen specificity. The starting material was cultured CD8+ T cells from PBMCs, obtained from culture after CMV antigen stimulation. These receptors were collected from a human donor in good health (CMV status not recorded). Some clones in this sample may be carry-over from other donors' samples.

This sequence joins TRBV11-2 and TRBJ2-7, with D possibly matching TRBD1 (6 bases). The germline V and J ends were trimmed by 5 bases and 7 bases, with 18 bases remaining between them. The CDR3 extends over 14 amino acids. Germline CDR1 SGHAT, CDR2 FQNNGV. DNA for the CDR3: TGTGCCAGCAGCCCAGGGACATGGGATATGGAGCAGTACGTC. It specifies CASSPGTWDMEQYV.

The chain uses TRBV10-3 and TRBJ2-1; 9 bases match TRBD1. The CDR3 contains 15 residues. Germline V lookup: CDR1 ENHRY, CDR2 SYGVKD. V lost 5 bases to trimming and J lost 6 bases; unmatched junction nucleotides: 8. CDR3 loop: CAISSRDRVSNEQFF. The CDR3 DNA is TGTGCCATCAGTTCCCGGGACAGGGTCTCCAATGAGCAGTTCTTC.

Notes on this clonotype: At one end the junction does not follow the germline gene, possibly because of a read error. V and J are TRBV7-7 and TRBJ2-5; no clear D. The germline gives CDR1 SSHAT, CDR2 FNYEAQ (reference sequence). The CDR3 length is 13 residues. CDR3 region: CASSRQLSETQYF. The CDR3 coding sequence is TGTGCTAGCAGCCGTCAGTTGAGCGAGACCCAGTACTTC.

The chain recombines TRBV6-2 or TRBV6-3 with TRBJ1-5; tentative D call: TRBD1 (6 bases). Germline V lookup: CDR1 MNHEY, CDR2 SVGEGT. Trimming left V 8 bases short and J 7 bases short, with 18 bases between. The CDR3 totals 14 residues. CDR3 DNA: TGTGCCAGCTGCGGCAGGGGAATTGGGCAGCCCCAGCATTTT. Translating it yields CASCGRGIGQPQHF.

As concerns this clonotype: Given a much more abundant clone one base away, this may be a read error. The chain couples TRBV7-6 to TRBJ2-7; 12 bases align to TRBD1. From germline, CDR1 is SGHVS and CDR2 FNYEAQ. V shed 5 bases, J shed 3 bases, and the junction held 5 bases outside the gene matches. The CDR3 runs 15 residues. The CDR3: CASSVGQGAFYEQYF. CDR3 nucleotide sequence: TGTGCCAGCAGCGTGGGACAGGGGGCATTCTACGAGCAGTACTTC.

This clonotype was found a few times. This chain uses TRBV7-9 with TRBJ2-2; D call uncertain. Germline assignment: CDR1 SEHNR and CDR2 FQNEAQ (reference sequence). The CDR3 consists of 14 residues. Trimming removed 6 bases at V and 2 bases at J, with 10 bases between. CDR3 region: CASSIRTNTGELFF. The CDR3 bases are TGTGCCAGCAGTATCCGGACCAACACCGGGGAGCTGTTTTTT.

This clonotype was detected a few times. The V call is TRBV10-1, the J call TRBJ2-1, with 9 bases aligning to TRBD1. J was trimmed by 8 bases and V by 4 bases; bases with no gene match: 12. The CDR3 runs to 16 residues. CDR1 and CDR2 from the germline V gene are WNHNN and SYGVQD (reference sequence). Here the CDR3 DNA reads TGCGCCAGCAGTGCCGACAGGGGGATGATTTGGGATGAGCAGTTCTTC. This sequence encodes CASSADRGMIWDEQFF.

The rearrangement uses TRBV7-2 and TRBJ2-5; 9 positions match TRBD2. V trimming: 3 bases; J trimming: 2 bases; junction bases outside the gene matches: 7. CDR1 is SGHTA and CDR2 is FQGNSA in the germline V gene. CDR3 size: 16 residues. CDR3 DNA: TGTGCCAGCAGCTTGGCGAGACTAGCGGCTCAAGAGACCCAGTACTTC. This sequence encodes CASSLARLAAQETQYF.

This clonotype was counted between two and nine times. The CDR3 region has the DNA TGTGCCAGCAGTAAACAGGGGTGGGGCGAGACCCAGTACTTC. Protein product: CASSKQGWGETQYF. This sequence joins TRBV27 and TRBJ2-5; 7 positions match TRBD1. The trim removed 5 bases at V and 5 bases at J, leaving 8 bases unmatched. The germline V gene encodes CDR1 MNHEY and CDR2 SMNVEV (reference sequence). The CDR3 sequence is 14 residues long.

This clonotype was seen at least ten times. The chain recombines TRBV7-6 with TRBJ2-3, with 7 nucleotides matching TRBD1. Germline V gene data show CDR1 as SGHVS and CDR2 as FNYEAQ. CDR3 length: 20 residues. The V and J ends lost 3 bases and 1 base, in that order; junction bases with no gene match: 19. CDR3 coding DNA: TGTGCCAGCAGCTTTTATCTCAATTATAAGACAGGGTCGGGCACAGATACGCAGTATTTT. Protein product: CASSFYLNYKTGSGTDTQYF.

The J gene is TRBJ2-7, the V gene TRBV7-9; 13 bases align to TRBD2. J gave up 5 bases and V 7 bases, and 11 bases lay outside the gene matches. CDR3 size: 16 residues. Per the germline V gene, CDR1 is SEHNR and CDR2 is FQNEAQ (reference sequence). The CDR3 here is CASIPYTSGGADEQYF. The CDR3 coding sequence is TGTGCCAGCATCCCTTACACTAGCGGGGGGGCCGACGAGCAGTACTTC.

This clonotype was detected ten times or more. This chain uses TRBV7-2 with TRBJ2-5; D gene unclear. CDR3 length: 15 residues. With 3 bases removed from V and 1 base from J, the gap between germline ends came to 12 bases. Germline V gene sequence: CDR1 SGHTA, CDR2 FQGNSA. CDR3 nucleotides: TGTGCCAGCAGCTTCCCCCCCCCGGGCCAAGAGACCCAGTACTTC. It is translated as CASSFPPPGQETQYF.

The chain couples TRBV20-1 to TRBJ1-6, with TRBD1 identical over 7 bases. The CDR3 sequence is 15 residues long. Germline-derived CDR1 and CDR2 are DFQATT and SNEGSKA (reference sequence). With 2 bases clipped from V and 4 bases from J, the junction kept 5 bases outside the gene matches. The CDR3 DNA is TGCAGTGCTAGACTCCGGGACAGTTATAATTCACCCCTCCACTTT. Translation: CSARLRDSYNSPLHF.

The rearrangement links TRBV7-9 to TRBJ1-1; TRBD1 might be the D (5 bases). Germline V gives CDR1 SEHNR, CDR2 FQNEAQ (reference sequence). The CDR3 is 12 amino acids. V lost 6 bases, J lost 7 bases, and 12 bases lay in between. The CDR3 here is CASRKGGGEAFF. Written as DNA, the CDR3 is TGTGCCAGCAGAAAGGGCGGGGGTGAAGCTTTCTTT.

The rearrangement uses TRBV27 and TRBJ1-2; D might be TRBD1 (6 bases). CDR3 length: 14 amino acids. The ends were cut back, 4 bases at V and 2 bases at J, with 11 bases in the middle. The germline V gene encodes CDR1 MNHEY and CDR2 SMNVEV (reference sequence). DNA for the CDR3: TGTGCCAGCAGTTCCGGGGGCGTAAACTATGGCTACACCTTC. This encodes CASSSGGVNYGYTF.

This clonotype was seen more than once but under ten times. V and J are TRBV4-3 and TRBJ1-4; TRBD1 agrees at 10 bases. Germline V gene lookup returns CDR1 LGHNA and CDR2 YSLEER. V dropped 4 bases and J dropped 5; count of bases not matched to a gene: 4. The CDR3 covers 15 residues. The CDR3 DNA reads TGCGCCAGCAGCCTGGACAGGGGGTTAAATGAAAAACTGTTTTTT. Amino acid sequence: CASSLDRGLNEKLFF.

The gene calls are TRBV6-6 and TRBJ2-1; tentatively, D is TRBD1 (5 bases). In germline, CDR1 is MNHNY, CDR2 SVGAGI (reference sequence). The CDR3 contains 14 residues. V was shortened by 1 base and J by 5 bases, with 9 bases between the two germline ends. The CDR3 nucleotides read TGTGCCAGCAGTTACTTGACAGCGAACAATGAGCAGTTCTTC. This gives the protein CASSYLTANNEQFF.

A word on this clonotype: Compared with germline, one end of the junction differs, possibly owing to a read error. The genes are TRBV4-1 and TRBJ1-5; 7 bases agree with TRBD1. This CDR3 is 13 amino acids long. From germline, CDR1 is MGHRA and CDR2 YSYEKL. The CDR3: CASSPTGNQLQHF. The CDR3 region has the DNA TGCGCCAGCAGCCCGACAGGGAACCAGCTCCAGCATTTT.

This chain joins TRBV27 and TRBJ1-6; TRBD1 matches 10 bases. Germline V gene lookup returns CDR1 MNHEY and CDR2 SMNVEV (reference sequence). This CDR3 has 16 residues. Trimming took 5 bases from V and 7 from J; bases not matched to a gene: 8. This CDR3 reads CASSADRGPGNSPLHF. As DNA, the CDR3 is TGTGCCAGCAGTGCCGACAGGGGGCCGGGCAATTCACCCCTCCACTTT.

This clonotype was found a few times. This chain connects TRBV12-3 or TRBV12-4 to TRBJ2-1, with TRBD1 matching over 7 bases. The CDR3 has 16 residues. The trim removed 2 bases at V and 5 bases at J, leaving 9 bases unmatched. The CDR3 spells CASSLIYRGLHNEQFF. CDR3 in DNA: TGTGCCAGCAGTTTAATTTACAGGGGATTGCACAATGAGCAGTTCTTC.

The chain employs TRBV19 and TRBJ2-1, with D tentatively TRBD1 (5 bases). This CDR3 contains 15 residues. The germline V and J ends were trimmed by 3 bases and 4 bases, with 13 bases remaining between them. Germline-derived CDR1 and CDR2 are LNHDA and SQIVND (reference sequence). The CDR3 is CASSIPGLGYNEQFF. CDR3 DNA: TGTGCCAGTAGTATCCCAGGGTTAGGTTACAATGAGCAGTTCTTC.

This clonotype was seen a few times. J is TRBJ1-2 and V is TRBV7-8; a possible D gene is TRBD1 (6 bases). Trimming took off 1 base at V and 6 bases at J, with 18 bases between the two ends. Germline CDR1 is SGHVS and CDR2 is FQNEAQ. The length of the CDR3 is 16 residues. DNA of the CDR3: TGTGCCAGCAGCTTAGATTGGACAGCCCTCAACGATGGCTACACCTTC. This codes for CASSLDWTALNDGYTF.

This clonotype was found a few times. The J gene is TRBJ2-5, the V gene TRBV7-3; 8 bases fit TRBD2. Germline V CDR1 and CDR2: SGHTA, FQGTGA. V lost 5 bases and J lost 4; bases outside the gene matches: 9. The CDR3 runs 15 residues. In DNA, the CDR3 is TGTGCCAGCAGCCCCACCGGGGGGGGCCTAGAGACCCAGTACTTC. Translation: CASSPTGGGLETQYF.